This T cell receptor (beta chain) was sequenced in a study of T-cell memory formation after mild COVID-19 (dated by TCRdb to about 2021). Looking at the study overall: TCR sequence clusters from the two donors were largely donor specific. Two young, previously healthy adult volunteers made up the cohort, one male and one female. In a couple of donors, T-cell clones that expanded and contracted after mild COVID-19 were followed by sequencing TCRalpha and TCRbeta repertoires longitudinally.

Reads for this sample came from an Illumina NovaSeq 6000. Using 5'RACE with constant-segment primers, TCRalpha and TCRbeta cDNA libraries were constructed, with sample barcodes and unique molecular identifiers added in the process. RNA was extracted from every sample with Trizol reagent. Amplification of the libraries took two PCR steps, and the second step added a second sample barcode plus Illumina TruSeq adapters. Sequencing of libraries was performed on an Illumina NovaSeq with 2 x 150 bp paired-end reads. The authors processed their data as follows. The reads were demultiplexed and collapsed into UMI-guided consensus sequences using migec v1.2.7. Using mixcr v2.1.11, the UMI consensuses were aligned to TRA and TRB V and J templates and assembled into clonotypes. A clonotype was counted as expanded or contracted only when both edgeR and NoisET called the clonotype significant, with the noise models trained on biological replicates. For edgeR calls, the cutoffs were a false discovery rate-adjusted p below 0.01 and a log2 fold-change threshold of 1. As an exploratory analysis of dynamics, PCA with hierarchical clustering was applied to max-normalized trajectories of the 1000 most abundant clonotypes. The CD4 or CD8 phenotype of responding clones was assigned using the separately sequenced CD4+ and CD8+ repertoires. Starting from the raw public reads, TCRdb applied fastp trimming at Q25, assembled clones with MiXCR and retained in-frame beta chains. One record per CDR3 amino acid sequence lists the most common genes and DNA. The V and J calls were not made by the authors but by TCRdb's processing. The sample contains around 300,000 distinct CDR3 sequences, 15% to 20% of them found a single time. The ten largest clones capture approximately 21% of the sample.

This clonotype has only a few counts. Its antigen is still unknown. No much larger clone is present one base from it, and per-base qualities are unavailable. Ficoll-Paque density gradient centrifugation was the method used to isolate PBMCs. What the work shows at the level of the full study, not this receptor alone: Contracting CD4+ clones turned up mainly in the CM and EM memory subsets, whereas EMRA was where CD8+ clones were enriched. Only a couple of mild cases were covered by the study, and larger cohorts that include severe cases with pre-infection samples were considered necessary. Some responding clones were detected in pre-infection memory, suggesting pre-existing cross-reactive memory T cells joined the SARS-CoV-2 response. SARS-CoV-2 specificity was not confirmed for the second-wave clones peaking on day 37. Clones that contracted from day 15 to 85 showed balanced CD4/CD8 phenotypes, whereas a second wave of clones that expanded from day 15 to 37 leaned towards CD4+.

Material for sequencing was PBMCs or a T cell subset sorted from them (not recorded which). The receptor was isolated from a young man who had mild COVID-19 (a few samples of this study predate the infection). The sample titles of this study are shuffled in the database, so cell type and time point are left out; the donor was told from shared clones.

The DNA sequence is TGCGCCAGCAGCCACTATCATGAGCAGTTCTTC. The resulting protein is CASSHYHEQFF. This receptor chain uses TRBV5-1 and TRBJ2-1, with the D gene not confidently named. There are 11 amino acids in the CDR3, from cysteine to phenylalanine inclusive. CDR3 DNA only is kept here, 33 bases in frame from base 1. The germline ends are 7 bases apart after V is trimmed by 4 bases and J by 8 bases. Via the germline V gene, CDR1 is SGHRS and CDR2 YFSETQ.